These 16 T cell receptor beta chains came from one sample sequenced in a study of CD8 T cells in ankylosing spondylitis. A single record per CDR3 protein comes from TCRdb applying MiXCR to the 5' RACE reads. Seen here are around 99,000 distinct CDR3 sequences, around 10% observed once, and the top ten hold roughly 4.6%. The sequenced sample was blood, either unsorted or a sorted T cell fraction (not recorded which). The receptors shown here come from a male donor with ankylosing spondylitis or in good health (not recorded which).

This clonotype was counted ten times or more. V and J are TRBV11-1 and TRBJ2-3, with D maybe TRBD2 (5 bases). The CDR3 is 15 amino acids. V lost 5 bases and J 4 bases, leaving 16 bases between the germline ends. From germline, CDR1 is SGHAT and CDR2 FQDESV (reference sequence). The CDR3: CASSRMDLGSDTQYF. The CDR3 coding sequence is TGTGCCAGCAGCCGTATGGACTTAGGGTCAGATACGCAGTATTTT.

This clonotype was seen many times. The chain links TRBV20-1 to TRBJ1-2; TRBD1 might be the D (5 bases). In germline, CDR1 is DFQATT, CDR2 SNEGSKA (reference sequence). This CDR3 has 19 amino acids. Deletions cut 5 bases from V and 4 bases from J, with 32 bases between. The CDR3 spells CSAPGASGVLREPFYGYTF. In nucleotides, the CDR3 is TGCAGTGCTCCCGGTGCCTCGGGGGTCCTACGTGAACCATTCTATGGCTACACCTTC.

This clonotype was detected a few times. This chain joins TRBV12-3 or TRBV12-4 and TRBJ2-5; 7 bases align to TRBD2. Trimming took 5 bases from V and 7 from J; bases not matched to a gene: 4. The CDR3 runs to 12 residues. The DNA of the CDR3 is TGTGCCAGCAGTACTGGGGAGGGGACCCAGTACTTC. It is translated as CASSTGEGTQYF.

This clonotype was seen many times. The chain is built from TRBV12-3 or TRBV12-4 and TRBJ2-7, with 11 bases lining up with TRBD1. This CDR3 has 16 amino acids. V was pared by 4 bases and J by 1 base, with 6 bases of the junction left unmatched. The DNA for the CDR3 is TGTGCCAGCAGTTACGGACAGGGGGCAAGATCCTACGAGCAGTACTTC. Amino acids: CASSYGQGARSYEQYF.

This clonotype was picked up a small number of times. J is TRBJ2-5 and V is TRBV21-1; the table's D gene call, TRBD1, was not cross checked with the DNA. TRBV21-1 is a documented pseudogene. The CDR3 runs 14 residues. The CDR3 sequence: CASSTPASEETQYF. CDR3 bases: TGTGCCAGCAGCACCCCTGCTAGCGAAGAGACCCAGTACTTC.

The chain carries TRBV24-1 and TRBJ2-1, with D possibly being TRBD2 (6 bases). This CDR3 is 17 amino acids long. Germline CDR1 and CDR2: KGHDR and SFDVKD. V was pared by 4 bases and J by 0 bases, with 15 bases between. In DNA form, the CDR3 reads TGTGCCACCAGTGACCGACTAGATTCGAGCTCCTACAATGAGCAGTTCTTC. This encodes CATSDRLDSSSYNEQFF.

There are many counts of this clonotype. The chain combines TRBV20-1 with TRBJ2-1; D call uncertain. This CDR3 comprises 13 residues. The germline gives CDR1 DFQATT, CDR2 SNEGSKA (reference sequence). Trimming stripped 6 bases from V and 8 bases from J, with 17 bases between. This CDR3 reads CSALLKLVHEQFF. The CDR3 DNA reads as TGCAGTGCCCTCCTTAAGCTCGTCCATGAGCAGTTCTTC.

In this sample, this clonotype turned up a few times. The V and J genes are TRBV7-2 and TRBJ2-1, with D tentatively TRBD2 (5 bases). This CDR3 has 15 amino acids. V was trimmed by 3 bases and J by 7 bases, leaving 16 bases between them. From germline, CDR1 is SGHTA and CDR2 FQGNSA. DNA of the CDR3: TGTGCCAGCAGCTTTAGCAGGCAACCGGGGAATGAGCAGTTCTTC. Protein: CASSFSRQPGNEQFF.

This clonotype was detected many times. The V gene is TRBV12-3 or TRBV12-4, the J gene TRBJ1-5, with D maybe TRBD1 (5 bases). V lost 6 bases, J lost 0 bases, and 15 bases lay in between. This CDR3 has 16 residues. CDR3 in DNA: TGTGCCAGCAGAGACTCCAGGGTAGGTAGCAATCAGCCCCAGCATTTT. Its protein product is CASRDSRVGSNQPQHF.

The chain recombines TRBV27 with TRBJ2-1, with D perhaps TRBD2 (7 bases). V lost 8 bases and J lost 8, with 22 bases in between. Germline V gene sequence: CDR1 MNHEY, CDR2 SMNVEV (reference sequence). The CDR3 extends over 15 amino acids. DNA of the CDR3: TGTGCCAGCGGAACGCCATCGGGGGGCTGGGATGAGCAGTTCTTC. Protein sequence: CASGTPSGGWDEQFF.

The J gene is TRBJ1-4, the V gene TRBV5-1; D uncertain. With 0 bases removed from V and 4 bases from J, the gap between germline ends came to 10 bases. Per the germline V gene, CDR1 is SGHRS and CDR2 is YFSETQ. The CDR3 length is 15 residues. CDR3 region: CASSLVGLDNEKLFF. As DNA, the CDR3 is TGCGCCAGCAGCTTGGTAGGGCTTGATAATGAAAAACTGTTTTTT.

CDR3 sequence (DNA): TGCGCCAGCAGTCTCGGGGAGTTTACAGATACGCAGTATTTT. This codes for CASSLGEFTDTQYF. J is TRBJ2-3 and V is TRBV5-1; possible D gene TRBD2, 5 bases. V lost 5 bases to trimming and J lost 3 bases, with 13 bases between them. This CDR3 is 14 amino acids long. Germline CDR1 is SGHRS and CDR2 is YFSETQ.

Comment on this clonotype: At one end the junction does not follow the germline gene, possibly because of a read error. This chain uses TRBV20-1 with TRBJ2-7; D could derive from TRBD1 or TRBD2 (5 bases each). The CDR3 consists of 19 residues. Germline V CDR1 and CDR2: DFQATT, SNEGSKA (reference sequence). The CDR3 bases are TGCAGTGCTAGAGATAGGGAGCCCGACAGAACCTACTATTCCTACGAACAGTACTTC. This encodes CSARDREPDRTYYSYEQYF.

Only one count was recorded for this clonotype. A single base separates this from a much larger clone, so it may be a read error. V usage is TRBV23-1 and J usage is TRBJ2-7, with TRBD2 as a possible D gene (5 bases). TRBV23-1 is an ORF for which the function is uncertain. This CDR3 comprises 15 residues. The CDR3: CASSPHGVSSYEQHF. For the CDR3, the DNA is TGCGCCAGCAGCCCCCACGGGGTCAGCTCCTACGAGCAGCACTTC.

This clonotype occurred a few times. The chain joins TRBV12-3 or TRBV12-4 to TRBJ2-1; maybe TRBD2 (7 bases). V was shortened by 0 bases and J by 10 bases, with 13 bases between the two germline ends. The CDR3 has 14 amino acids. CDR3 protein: CASSLAGGRVEQFF. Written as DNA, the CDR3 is TGTGCCAGCAGTTTAGCGGGGGGGCGAGTGGAGCAGTTCTTC.

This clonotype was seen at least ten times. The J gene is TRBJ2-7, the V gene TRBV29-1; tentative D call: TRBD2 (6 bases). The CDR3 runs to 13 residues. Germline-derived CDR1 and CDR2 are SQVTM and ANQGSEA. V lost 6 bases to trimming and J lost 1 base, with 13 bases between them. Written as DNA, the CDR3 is TGCAGCGTGACTCCGGGACTTTCCTACGAGCAGTACTTC. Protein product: CSVTPGLSYEQYF.